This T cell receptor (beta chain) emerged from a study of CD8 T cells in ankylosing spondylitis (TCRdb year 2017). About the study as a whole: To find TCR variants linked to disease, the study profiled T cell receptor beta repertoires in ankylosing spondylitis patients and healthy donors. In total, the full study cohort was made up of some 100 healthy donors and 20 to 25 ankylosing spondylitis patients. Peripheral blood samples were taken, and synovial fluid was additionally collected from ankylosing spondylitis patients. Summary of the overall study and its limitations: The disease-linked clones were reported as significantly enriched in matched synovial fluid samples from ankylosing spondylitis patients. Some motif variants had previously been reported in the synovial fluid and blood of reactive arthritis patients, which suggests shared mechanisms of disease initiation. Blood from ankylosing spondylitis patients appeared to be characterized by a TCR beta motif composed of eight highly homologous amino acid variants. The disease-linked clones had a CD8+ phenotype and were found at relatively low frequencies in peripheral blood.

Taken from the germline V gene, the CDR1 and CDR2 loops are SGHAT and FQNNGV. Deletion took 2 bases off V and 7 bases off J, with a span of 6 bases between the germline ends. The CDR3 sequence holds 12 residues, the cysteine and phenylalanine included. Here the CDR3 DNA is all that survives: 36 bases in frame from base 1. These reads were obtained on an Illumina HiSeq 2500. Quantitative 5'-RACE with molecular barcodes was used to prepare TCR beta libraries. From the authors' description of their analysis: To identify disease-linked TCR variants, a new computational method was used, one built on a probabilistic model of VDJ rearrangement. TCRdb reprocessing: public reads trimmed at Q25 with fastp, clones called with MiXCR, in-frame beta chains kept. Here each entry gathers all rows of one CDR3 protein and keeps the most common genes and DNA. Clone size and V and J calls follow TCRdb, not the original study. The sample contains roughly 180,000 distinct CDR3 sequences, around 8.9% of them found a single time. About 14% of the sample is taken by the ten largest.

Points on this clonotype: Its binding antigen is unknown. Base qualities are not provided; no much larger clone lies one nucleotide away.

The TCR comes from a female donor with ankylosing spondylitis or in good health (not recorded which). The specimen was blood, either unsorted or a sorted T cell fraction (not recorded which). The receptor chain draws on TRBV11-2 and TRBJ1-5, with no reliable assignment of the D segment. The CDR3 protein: CASSLPGQPQHF. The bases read TGTGCCAGCAGCTTACCGGGACAGCCCCAGCATTTT.